This T cell receptor (beta chain) was observed in a study of metastatic and nonmetastatic thyroid tumors. Study details: Thyroid patients, malignant and benign, had repertoires compared across blood and tumor or nodule tissue. Study results and caveats: Versus benign nodules, malignant thyroid tumors reportedly had significantly higher TCR beta diversity, in blood and tumor.

Every patient underwent thyroid surgery untreated. With 2 bases removed from V and 6 bases from J, the gap between germline ends came to 11 bases. CDR3 length: 13 residues. Per the germline V gene, CDR1 is SGHRS and CDR2 is YFSETQ. Per the original data handling: Using the CDR3 differences seen across clinicopathological groups, the authors built a distant-metastasis classifier for papillary thyroid cancer, which was meant to discriminate distant-metastatic patients. MiXCR re-clonotyped the PCR reads for TCRdb. It is TCRdb's table, rather than the study itself, that gives the V and J calls and clone size. The repertoire holds tens of thousands of clones, approximately 15% seen once, with more than 3% in the top ten. Many counts were recorded for this clone. No antigen is known for it.

This receptor was identified in a female donor with papillary thyroid cancer or a benign thyroid nodule (not recorded which). Some clones in this sample may be carry-over from other donors' samples. The sequenced material came from blood. The V gene is TRBV5-1, the J gene TRBJ1-2; D is perhaps TRBD1 (5 bases). In nucleotides, the CDR3 is TGCGCCAGCAGCTTAGCGGGGGGTGATGGCTACACCTTC. Its protein product is CASSLAGGDGYTF.